One and the same sample provided the 13 T cell receptor beta chains below, sequenced in a study of blood T cell repertoires in COVID-19. Assay used: immunoSEQ multiplex PCR; TCRdb lists only in-frame clones, some missing. The sample shows nearly 250,000 clones, about 82% of them seen only once. The specimen sequenced was peripheral blood. These receptors were collected from a woman aged 80 or older with COVID-19, enrolled during active disease.

The chain links TRBV5-4 to TRBJ1-3; D call uncertain. The CDR3 contains 14 residues. The germline V and J ends were trimmed by 5 bases and 0 bases, with 9 bases remaining between them. The germline gives CDR1 SGHNT, CDR2 YYREEE (reference sequence). The CDR3 reads CASREARSGNTIYF. CDR3 bases: TGTGCCAGCAGAGAGGCCCGCTCTGGAAACACCATATATTTT. Complete variable domain (other parts from reference TRBV5-4 and TRBJ1-3): ETGVTQSPTHLIKTRGQQVTLRCSSQSGHNTVSWYQQALGQGPQFIFQYYREEENGRGNFPPRFSGLQFPNYSSELNVNALELDDSALYLCASREARSGNTIYFGEGSWLTVV.

V and J are TRBV10-1 and TRBJ2-5, with a possible D match to TRBD2 (6 bases). Per germline, CDR1 WNHNN and CDR2 SYGVQD (reference sequence). V was pared by 3 bases and J by 5 bases, with 13 bases between. This CDR3 is 14 amino acids long. In DNA form, the CDR3 reads TGCGCCAGCAGTGATGGAGGGGCCAGGGAGACCCAGTACTTC. Protein product: CASSDGGARETQYF.

V usage is TRBV7-2 and J usage is TRBJ1-6, with D perhaps matching TRBD1 (5 bases). This CDR3 is built from 18 residues. With 0 bases removed from V and 2 bases from J, the gap between germline ends came to 14 bases. In germline, CDR1 is SGHTA, CDR2 FQGNSA. DNA of the CDR3: TGTGCCAGCAGCTTAGCGCAAAGAAGGGGTCCCTATAATTCACCCCTCCACTTT. Translating gives CASSLAQRRGPYNSPLHF.

This chain connects TRBV19 to TRBJ1-1; 7 bases line up with TRBD1. The J segment lost 3 bases and the V segment lost 10 bases, leaving 5 bases of the junction unmatched. The CDR3 extends over 12 amino acids. Germline V gene sequence: CDR1 LNHDA, CDR2 SQIVND (reference sequence). This chain's CDR3 is CATRQGDTEAFF. CDR3 coding DNA: TGTGCCACCCGACAGGGTGACACTGAAGCTTTCTTT.

The chain joins TRBV10-3 to TRBJ1-1, with D possibly matching TRBD1 (5 bases). This CDR3 contains 16 residues. The V and J ends lost 0 bases and 1 base respectively, with 12 bases between them. CDR1 is ENHRY and CDR2 is SYGVKD in the germline V gene. The CDR3 here is CAISESAGQQNTEAFF. The CDR3 nucleotides read TGTGCCATCAGTGAGTCGGCAGGGCAACAGAACACTGAAGCTTTCTTT.

CDR3 sequence (DNA): TGTGCCAGCAGTCCCCCGGAGGTCACTGAAGCTTTCTTT. This encodes CASSPPEVTEAFF. The chain recombines TRBV6-6 with TRBJ1-1, with D unclear. The germline CDR1 and CDR2 sequences are MNHNY and SVGAGI (reference sequence). The CDR3 has 13 amino acids. V lost 5 bases and J 4 bases, leaving 11 bases between the germline ends.

The V and J genes are TRBV11-2 and TRBJ1-5; D is unresolved. Trimming removed 5 bases at V and 3 bases at J, with 14 bases between. Germline V gene lookup returns CDR1 SGHAT and CDR2 FQNNGV. This CDR3 contains 15 residues. The CDR3 DNA sequence: TGTGCCAGCAGCCCACAGAGACGGATCAATCAGCCCCAGCATTTT. Its protein is CASSPQRRINQPQHF.

The chain is built from TRBV28 and TRBJ2-7; 9 bases are shared with TRBD1. The CDR3 is made up of 14 amino acids. The J segment lost 7 bases and the V segment lost 5 bases, leaving 9 bases of the junction unmatched. Germline V gene lookup returns CDR1 MDHEN and CDR2 SYDVKM. CDR3 loop: CASSPPDRGWEQYF. DNA for the CDR3: TGTGCCAGCAGTCCGCCGGACAGGGGATGGGAGCAGTACTTC.

The chain employs TRBV20-1 and TRBJ1-3, with TRBD1 as a possible D gene (5 bases). The CDR3 length is 15 residues. V dropped 3 bases and J dropped 8 bases, with 20 bases sitting between them. CDR1 DFQATT and CDR2 SNEGSKA come from the germline V gene (reference sequence). The CDR3 loop is CSASSRPGIADTIYF. CDR3 nucleotides: TGCAGTGCTAGTAGCCGTCCAGGGATAGCAGACACCATATATTTT.

The chain has TRBV29-1 and TRBJ1-4; 12 positions agree with TRBD1. Germline CDR1 SQVTM, CDR2 ANQGSEA. CDR3 length equals 13 residues. V shed 7 bases and J 8 bases; nucleotides not matched to a gene: 5. In DNA form, the CDR3 reads TGCAGCGCATCCGGGACAGGGGGCGAAAAACTGTTTTTT. The encoded protein is CSASGTGGEKLFF.

The chain links TRBV11-2 to TRBJ2-7; TRBD1 agrees at 7 bases. The junction had 4 bases not matched to a gene; V was cut back by 6 bases and J by 5 bases. Germline V gene sequence: CDR1 SGHAT, CDR2 FQNNGV. The CDR3 spans 12 residues. This CDR3 is CASSPTGDEQYF. CDR3 DNA sequence: TGTGCCAGCAGTCCTACAGGGGACGAGCAGTACTTC. Full variable domain (outside the CDR3, taken from reference TRBV11-2 and TRBJ2-7): EAGVAQSPRYKIIEKRQSVAFWCNPISGHATLYWYQQILGQGPKLLIQFQNNGVVDDSQLPKDRFSAERLKGVDSTLKIQPAKLEDSAVYLCASSPTGDEQYFGPGTRLTVT.

The V and J genes are TRBV5-6 and TRBJ1-6; weak D call: TRBD1 (6 bases). V lost 4 bases to trimming and J lost 4 bases, with 15 bases between them. Germline CDR1 SGHDT, CDR2 YYEEEE. The CDR3 spans 16 residues. The CDR3 nucleotides are TGTGCCAGCAGCAAGAGACAGGCGACATATAATTCACCCCTCCACTTT. Translation gives CASSKRQATYNSPLHF.

A single count supports this clone. The chain's CDR3 is CASSLGRTPNSPLHF. CDR3 sequence (DNA): TGTGCCAGCAGCCTCGGACGGACACCTAATTCACCCCTCCACTTT. The chain carries TRBV3-1 (or the pseudogene TRBV3-2) and TRBJ1-6, with D perhaps TRBD1 (5 bases). This CDR3 comprises 15 residues. Trimming cost V 4 bases and J 6 bases, with 13 bases left between them. Germline V gene lookup returns CDR1 LGHDT and CDR2 YNNKEL (reference sequence).